This T cell receptor beta chain originates from a study of T-cell reconstitution after alpha-beta-depleted transplantation in children. Regarding the study as a whole: T-cell counts and diversity were attributed mostly to newly produced T cells one year after transplant. The study reportedly traced alpha-beta T cells about two months after transplant to several hundred expanded graft clones.

The sample holds many counts of this clonotype. What it binds is not known. Preparation of the TCRbeta library used unique molecular identifiers. TCRdb recomputed calls from the PCR reads with MiXCR, one row per CDR3 protein. The table lists hundreds of thousands of distinct CDR3 sequences, 16% of them singletons. This TCR derives from a male patient aged 2 to 10 who had a stem cell transplant for acute lymphoblastic leukemia, so the T cells may come from the graft donor. The sample was PBMCs, mostly from graft donor cells, taken 360 days after TCRalphabeta/CD19-depleted stem cell transplant.

The CDR3 DNA reads TGTGCCAGCAGTTTACCCAGGGGAAACGGGGAGCTGTTTTTT. It translates to CASSLPRGNGELFF. The V call is TRBV28, the J call TRBJ2-2, with a weak D call TRBD1 (6 bases). The CDR3 length is 14 residues. Germline lookup yields CDR1 MDHEN and CDR2 SYDVKM. V lost 2 bases to trimming and J lost 7 bases, with 11 bases between them.